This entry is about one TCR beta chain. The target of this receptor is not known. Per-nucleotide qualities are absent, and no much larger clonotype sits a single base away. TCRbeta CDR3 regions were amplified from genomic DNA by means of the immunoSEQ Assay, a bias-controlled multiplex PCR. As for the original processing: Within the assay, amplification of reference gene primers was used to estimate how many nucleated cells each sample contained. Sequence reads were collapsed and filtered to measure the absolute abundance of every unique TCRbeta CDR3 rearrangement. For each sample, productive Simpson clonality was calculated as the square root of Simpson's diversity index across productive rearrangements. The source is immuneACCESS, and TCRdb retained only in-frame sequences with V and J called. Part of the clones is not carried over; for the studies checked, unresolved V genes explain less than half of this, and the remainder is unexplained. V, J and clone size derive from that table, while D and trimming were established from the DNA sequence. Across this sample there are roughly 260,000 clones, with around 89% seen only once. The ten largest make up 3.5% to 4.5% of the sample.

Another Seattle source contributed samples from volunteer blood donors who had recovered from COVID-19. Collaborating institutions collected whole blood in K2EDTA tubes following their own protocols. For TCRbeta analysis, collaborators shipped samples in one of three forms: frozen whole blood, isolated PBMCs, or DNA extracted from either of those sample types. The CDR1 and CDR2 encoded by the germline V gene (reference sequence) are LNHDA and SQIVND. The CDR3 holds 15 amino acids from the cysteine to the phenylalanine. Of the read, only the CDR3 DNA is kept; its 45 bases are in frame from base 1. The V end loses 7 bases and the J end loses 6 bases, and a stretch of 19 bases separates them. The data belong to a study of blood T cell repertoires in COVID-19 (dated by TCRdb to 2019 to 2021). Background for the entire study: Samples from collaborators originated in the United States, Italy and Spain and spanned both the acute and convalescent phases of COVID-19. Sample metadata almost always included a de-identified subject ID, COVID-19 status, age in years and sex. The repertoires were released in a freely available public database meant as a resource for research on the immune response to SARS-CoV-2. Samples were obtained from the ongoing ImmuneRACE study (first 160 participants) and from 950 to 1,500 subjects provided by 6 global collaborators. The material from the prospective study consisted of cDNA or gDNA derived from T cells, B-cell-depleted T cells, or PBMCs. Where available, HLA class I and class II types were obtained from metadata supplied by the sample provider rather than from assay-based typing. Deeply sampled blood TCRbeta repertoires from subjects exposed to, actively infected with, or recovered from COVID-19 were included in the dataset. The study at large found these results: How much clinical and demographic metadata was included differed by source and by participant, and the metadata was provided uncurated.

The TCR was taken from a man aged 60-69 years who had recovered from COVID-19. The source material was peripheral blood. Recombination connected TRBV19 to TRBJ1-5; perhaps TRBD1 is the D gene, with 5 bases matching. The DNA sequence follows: TGTGCCAGTATCGGGCGCGGGGGGTCCCCTCAGCCCCAGCATTTT. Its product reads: CASIGRGGSPQPQHF.